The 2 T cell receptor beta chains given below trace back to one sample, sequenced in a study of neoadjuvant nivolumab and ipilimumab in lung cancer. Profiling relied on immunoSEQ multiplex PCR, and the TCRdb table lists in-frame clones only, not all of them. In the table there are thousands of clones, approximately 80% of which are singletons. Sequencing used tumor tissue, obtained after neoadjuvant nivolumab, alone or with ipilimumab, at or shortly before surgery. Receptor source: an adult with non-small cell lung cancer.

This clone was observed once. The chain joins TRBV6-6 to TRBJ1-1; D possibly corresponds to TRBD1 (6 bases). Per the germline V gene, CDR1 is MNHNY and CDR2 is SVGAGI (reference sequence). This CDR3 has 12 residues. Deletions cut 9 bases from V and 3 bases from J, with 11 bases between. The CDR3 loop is CASLRGDTEAFF. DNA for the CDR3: TGTGCCAGTCTCAGGGGAGACACTGAAGCTTTCTTT.

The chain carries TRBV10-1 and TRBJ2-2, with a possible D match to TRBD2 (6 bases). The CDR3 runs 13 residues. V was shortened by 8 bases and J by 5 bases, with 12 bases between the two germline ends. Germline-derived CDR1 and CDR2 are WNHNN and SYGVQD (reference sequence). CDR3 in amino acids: CASLDGGTGELFF. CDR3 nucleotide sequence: TGCGCCAGCTTAGACGGAGGGACCGGGGAGCTGTTTTTT.